The clone carrying this T cell receptor (beta chain) came up a few times. TCRdb's copy holds only in-frame clones and misses some; the assay was immunoSEQ multiplex PCR. The table shows some 390,000 clones, with approximately 90% occurring only once. The data belong to a study of blood T cell repertoires in COVID-19. The CDR3 spans 16 residues. Trimming took 0 bases from V and 3 from J, leaving 12 bases between them. Germline V lookup: CDR1 SGDLS, CDR2 YYNGEE. Enrollees, about 18 to 89 years old, lived in around 23 US areas. Cohorts were based on clinical histories the participants reported. Sequenced material: PBMCs or T cells enriched from blood (not recorded which). V usage is TRBV9 and J usage is TRBJ1-4; D gene uncertain. This sequence was found in a man aged 25 to 45 who had recovered from COVID-19. The CDR3 DNA reads as TGTGCCAGCAGCGTAGCTTCGGGATCACCTAATGAAAAACTGTTTTTT. Its translation: CASSVASGSPNEKLFF.